The entry that follows covers one TCR beta chain sequence. What it binds is not known. This CDR3 comprises 13 residues. Per germline, CDR1 SGDLS and CDR2 YYNGEE. With 2 bases removed from V and 7 bases from J, the gap between germline ends came to 12 bases. This specimen comes from a study of siplizumab effects on memory and regulatory T cells. Findings and caveats of the study: Naive T cell populations appeared to exhibit greater diversity than memory cells and appeared to be major alloresponse contributors. Mappable alloreactive CD4+ clones averaged about 74% Treg-derived with siplizumab versus 26.9% in controls. Mapping to unstimulated subsets was achieved for only a minor fraction of alloreactive clones.

Roughly 99,000 TCR templates were assayed per sample. The repertoire was sequenced with immunoSEQ multiplex PCR; TCRdb's copy has only in-frame clones and lacks some. The table has about 100,000 clones, more than 85% seen once. The sample taken for sequencing was CD4+ T cells sorted from blood. The chain employs TRBV9 and TRBJ1-2; D is undetermined. The sequence was obtained from a human donor in good health. CDR3: CASSVTELGGYTF. CDR3 DNA sequence: TGTGCCAGCAGCGTTACGGAGCTAGGTGGCTACACCTTC.